Shown below are 29 T cell receptor beta chains from a single sample sequenced in a study of T cell responses to AZD1222 COVID-19 vaccine. The method was immunoSEQ multiplex PCR; TCRdb's version includes in-frame clones alone and lacks a portion of them. The table includes 150,000 to 200,000 clones, 80% to 95% detected once. The sample here was peripheral blood, taken 28 days after the second AZD1222 dose. These TCRs come from an adult who received the AZD1222 COVID-19 vaccine.

This sequence joins TRBV7-9 and TRBJ1-1, with D possibly TRBD1 on 6 matching bases. With 1 base removed from V and 2 bases from J, the gap between germline ends came to 17 bases. The CDR3 covers 17 residues. Germline CDR1 and CDR2: SEHNR and FQNEAQ (reference sequence). The CDR3 reads CASSLVPRRGQNTEAFF. The CDR3 DNA sequence: TGTGCCAGCAGCTTAGTCCCGAGGCGGGGACAAAACACTGAAGCTTTCTTT.

The chain links TRBV28 to TRBJ2-1; 9 bases align to TRBD2. V shed 6 bases, J shed 3 bases, and the junction held 6 bases outside the gene matches. The germline V gene encodes CDR1 MDHEN and CDR2 SYDVKM. This CDR3 is 15 amino acids long. CDR3: CASSRGGGDYNEQFF. CDR3 sequence (DNA): TGTGCCAGCAGCAGGGGCGGGGGGGACTACAATGAGCAGTTCTTC.

This chain uses TRBV19 with TRBJ2-7; D perhaps matches TRBD1 (6 bases). The CDR3 is made up of 15 amino acids. Trimming stripped 5 bases from V and 1 base from J, with 15 bases between. Germline V gene sequence: CDR1 LNHDA, CDR2 SQIVND (reference sequence). Here the CDR3 reads CASSHGTLTSYEQYF. The DNA for the CDR3 is TGTGCCAGTAGTCACGGGACACTCACATCCTACGAGCAGTACTTC.

The table lists this clone with a count of one. V usage is TRBV10-3 and J usage is TRBJ1-2; weak D call: TRBD1 (6 bases). Trimming shortened V by 2 bases and J by 3 bases, and 10 bases separated the two germline ends. Per the germline V gene, CDR1 is ENHRY and CDR2 is SYGVKD. This CDR3 spans 14 amino acids. CDR3 amino acids: CAISEPGEDYGYTF. The CDR3, as DNA: TGTGCCATCAGTGAGCCAGGGGAAGACTATGGCTACACCTTC.

The chain has TRBV10-1 and TRBJ2-3; 7 positions agree with TRBD1. This CDR3 region has 18 residues. With V trimmed by 6 bases and J by 0 bases, 15 bases remained unmatched. CDR1 and CDR2 from the germline V gene are WNHNN and SYGVQD (reference sequence). The CDR3 reads CASRPNHWTGDSTDTQYF. In DNA, the CDR3 is TGCGCCAGCAGGCCCAATCACTGGACAGGAGATAGCACAGATACGCAGTATTTT.

The chain employs TRBV29-1 and TRBJ2-7; D is ambiguous. The germline gives CDR1 SQVTM, CDR2 ANQGSEA. This CDR3 has 15 amino acids. The ends were cut back, 4 bases at V and 1 base at J, with 17 bases in the middle. CDR3 in amino acids: CSVGDGPTLSYEQYF. The CDR3 nucleotides read TGCAGCGTTGGGGATGGTCCTACCTTATCCTACGAGCAGTACTTC.

A single count supports this clone. In the same sample, other DNA sequences code for this CDR3. CDR3 sequence (DNA): TGCAGCGTTGGACGGGATTACGAGCAGTACTTC. Protein: CSVGRDYEQYF. The V and J genes are TRBV29-1 and TRBJ2-7, with TRBD2 as a possible D gene (5 bases). CDR3 length: 11 amino acids. Germline-derived CDR1 and CDR2 are SQVTM and ANQGSEA. The V end was cut by 4 bases, the J end by 4 bases, with 8 bases between.

The chain couples TRBV5-1 to TRBJ2-3; 12 positions agree with TRBD1. The germline V gene has CDR1 SGHRS and CDR2 YFSETQ. The CDR3 totals 17 residues. With 0 bases clipped from V and 5 bases from J, the junction kept 7 bases outside the gene matches. The CDR3, as DNA: TGCGCCAGCAGCTTGGAGGGGACAGGGGGCGCAAAAGATACGCAGTATTTT. Protein product: CASSLEGTGGAKDTQYF.

The rearrangement joins TRBV9 to TRBJ1-1; D is uncertain. Per the germline V gene, CDR1 is SGDLS and CDR2 is YYNGEE. This CDR3 comprises 13 residues. The germline V and J ends were trimmed by 0 bases and 1 base, with 4 bases remaining between them. CDR3 amino acids: CASSVGPNTEAFF. CDR3 nucleotides: TGTGCCAGCAGCGTAGGGCCGAACACTGAAGCTTTCTTT.

The chain combines TRBV7-9 with TRBJ2-3; TRBD2 matches 9 bases. From germline, CDR1 is SEHNR and CDR2 FQNEAQ (reference sequence). Trimming at V came to 0 bases and at J to 5 bases, leaving 6 bases not matched to a gene. The CDR3 extends over 16 amino acids. Here the CDR3 reads CASSLALPSGVDTQYF. The CDR3 region has the DNA TGTGCCAGCAGCTTAGCGCTACCTAGCGGGGTAGATACGCAGTATTTT. Full variable domain (missing parts from reference TRBV7-9 and TRBJ2-3): DTGVSQNPRHKITKRGQNVTFRCDPISEHNRLYWYRQTLGQGPEFLTYFQNEAQLEKSRLLSDRFSAERPKGSFSTLEIQRTEQGDSAMYLCASSLALPSGVDTQYFGPGTRLTVL.

The V and J genes are TRBV14 and TRBJ2-5; D gene ambiguous. Trimming stripped 0 bases from V and 1 base from J, with 9 bases between. Germline V gene data show CDR1 as SGHDN and CDR2 as FVKESK. CDR3 length equals 15 residues. This chain's CDR3 is CASSQEMLFQETQYF. CDR3 in DNA: TGTGCCAGCAGCCAAGAAATGCTATTCCAAGAGACCCAGTACTTC.

This clone has only one observation. The J gene is TRBJ1-2, the V gene TRBV27; the D gene is possibly TRBD1 (5 bases). The length of the CDR3 is 14 residues. Germline CDR1 and CDR2: MNHEY and SMNVEV (reference sequence). V was pared by 6 bases and J by 2 bases, with 13 bases between. The chain's CDR3 is CASSPRERNYGYTF. The CDR3 nucleotides are TGTGCCAGCAGCCCCAGGGAACGGAACTATGGCTACACCTTC.

V usage is TRBV14 and J usage is TRBJ1-4; TRBD1 agrees at 10 bases. CDR1 is SGHDN and CDR2 is FVKESK in the germline V gene. Trimming at V came to 1 base and at J to 8 bases, leaving 7 bases not matched to a gene. The CDR3 has 16 amino acids. In DNA, the CDR3 is TGTGCCAGCAGCCAAGGACCGGGACAGGGGACCGAAAAACTGTTTTTT. Protein: CASSQGPGQGTEKLFF.

The chain has TRBV11-2 and TRBJ1-6; 7 nucleotides line up with TRBD1. Trimming removed 1 base from V and 4 bases from J; junction bases left unmatched: 1. This CDR3 has 15 amino acids. Per the germline V gene, CDR1 is SGHAT and CDR2 is FQNNGV. CDR3 in amino acids: CASSLVGQYNSPLHF. The CDR3 DNA is TGTGCCAGCAGCTTAGTGGGACAGTATAATTCACCCCTCCACTTT.

The chain links TRBV14 to TRBJ1-2; a weak D match, TRBD1 (6 bases). Germline V CDR1 and CDR2: SGHDN, FVKESK. The CDR3 runs 13 residues. The germline V and J ends were trimmed by 6 bases and 6 bases, with 14 bases remaining between them. CDR3 protein: CASSPTGWDGYTF. As DNA, the CDR3 is TGTGCCAGCAGTCCGACAGGATGGGATGGCTACACCTTC. The full variable domain, completed using reference TRBV14 and TRBJ1-2, is EAGVTQFPSHSVIEKGQTVTLRCDPISGHDNLYWYRRVMGKEIKFLLHFVKESKQDESGMPNNRFLAERTGGTYSTLKVQPAELEDSGVYFCASSPTGWDGYTFGSGTRLTVV.

The chain joins TRBV5-1 to TRBJ2-7; perhaps TRBD1 as D (6 bases). This CDR3 spans 18 amino acids. Germline assignment: CDR1 SGHRS and CDR2 YFSETQ. V dropped 1 base and J dropped 0 bases, with 20 bases sitting between them. CDR3 nucleotide sequence: TGCGCCAGCAGCTTGTTCGCCAGGGGAACCCCTAGCTCCTACGAGCAGTACTTC. It translates to CASSLFARGTPSSYEQYF.

The chain employs TRBV14 and TRBJ1-2, with D perhaps matching TRBD1 (6 bases). V was cut by 1 base and J by 7 bases, with 10 bases left in between. Per the germline V gene, CDR1 is SGHDN and CDR2 is FVKESK. The CDR3 has 13 amino acids. The CDR3 nucleotides are TGTGCCAGCAGCCAAGTCTACAGGGCTGGCTACACCTTC. Translating it yields CASSQVYRAGYTF.

The chain recombines TRBV19 with TRBJ1-1; possible D gene TRBD1, 6 bases. The CDR3 sequence is 16 residues long. V shed 1 base and J shed 0 bases, with 12 bases lying between them. Germline assignment: CDR1 LNHDA and CDR2 SQIVND (reference sequence). Written as DNA, the CDR3 is TGTGCCAGTAGTATAGGAGGGGGAAGACTGAACACTGAAGCTTTCTTT. Translating it yields CASSIGGGRLNTEAFF. Looking up the rest from reference TRBV19 and TRBJ1-1 gives the full variable domain: DGGITQSPKYLFRKEGQNVTLSCEQNLNHDAMYWYRQDPGQGLRLIYYSQIVNDFQKGDIAEGYSVSREKKESFPLTVTSAQKNPTAFYLCASSIGGGRLNTEAFFGQGTRLTVV.

V gene TRBV20-1 combines with J gene TRBJ2-7; D gene unclear. The CDR3 spans 11 residues. CDR1 and CDR2 (germline): DFQATT, SNEGSKA (reference sequence). With 1 base removed from V and 5 bases from J, the gap between germline ends came to 6 bases. CDR3 in DNA: TGCAGTGCTAGAGTTACACACGAGCAGTACTTC. Amino acid sequence: CSARVTHEQYF.

This chain uses TRBV18 with TRBJ2-1, with D uncertain. Per the germline V gene, CDR1 is KGHSH and CDR2 is LQKENI. The CDR3 consists of 14 residues. Trimming took 3 bases from V and 2 from J, leaving 8 bases between them. The CDR3 here is CASSPRTAYNEQFF. The CDR3 coding sequence is TGTGCCAGCTCACCTAGGACGGCCTACAATGAGCAGTTCTTC.

In the case of this clone: The sample has other DNA sequences that encode this CDR3 too. Written as DNA, the CDR3 is TGTGCCAGCTCACCACAGGGTCAGAACACTGAAGCTTTCTTT. Amino acids: CASSPQGQNTEAFF. The J gene is TRBJ1-1, the V gene TRBV18; D is undetermined. This CDR3 spans 14 amino acids. The V and J ends lost 1 base and 1 base respectively, with 7 bases between them. Germline V CDR1 and CDR2: KGHSH, LQKENI.

The chain uses TRBV5-4 and TRBJ1-4; 8 nucleotides align to TRBD1. The CDR3 is made up of 14 amino acids. J lost 3 bases, V lost 4 bases, and 2 bases had no gene match. Germline-derived CDR1 and CDR2 are SGHNT and YYREEE (reference sequence). This CDR3 is CASSRDRSNEKLFF. CDR3 DNA: TGTGCCAGCAGCCGGGACAGGTCTAATGAAAAACTGTTTTTT.

V is TRBV2 and J is TRBJ2-4; 8 bases align to TRBD1. Trimming cost V 6 bases and J 0 bases; bases outside gene matches: 10. This CDR3 spans 17 amino acids. CDR1 and CDR2 (germline): SNHLY, FYNNEI. The CDR3 sequence: CASRADRVPLAKNIQYF. CDR3 in DNA: TGTGCCAGCAGGGCGGACAGGGTCCCTCTAGCCAAAAACATTCAGTACTTC.

The chain couples TRBV2 to TRBJ2-7, with D possibly matching TRBD1 (5 bases). V gave up 6 bases and J gave up 7 bases, with 19 bases separating them. From germline, CDR1 is SNHLY and CDR2 FYNNEI. The CDR3 covers 14 residues. The CDR3 protein is CASRKRQTSGEQYF. DNA of the CDR3: TGTGCCAGCAGGAAACGACAGACCTCTGGGGAGCAGTACTTC.

The gene calls are TRBV18 and TRBJ1-5; TRBD1 aligns across 9 bases. Germline V gene data show CDR1 as KGHSH and CDR2 as LQKENI. Losses at the gene ends were 5 bases for V and 6 bases for J; bases not matched to a gene: 11. This CDR3 has 16 residues. CDR3 in DNA: TGTGCCAGCTCAGCAGCACAGGGGGCTCCCAGTCAGCCCCAGCATTTT. As protein: CASSAAQGAPSQPQHF. The full variable domain, in which reference TRBV18 and TRBJ1-5 provide the parts outside the CDR3, is NAGVMQNPRHLVRRRGQEARLRCSPMKGHSHVYWYRQLPEEGLKFMVYLQKENIIDESGMPKERFSAEFPKEGPSILRIQQVVRGDSAAYFCASSAAQGAPSQPQHFGDGTRLSIL.

This clone occurred once. The chain joins TRBV6-2 or TRBV6-3 to TRBJ2-7, with D possibly being TRBD1 or TRBD2 (5 bases each). The CDR3 has 14 residues. Trimming took off 0 bases at V and 4 bases at J, with 10 bases between the two ends. Germline values: CDR1 MNHEY, CDR2 SVGEGT. This chain's CDR3 is CASSYSRGDYEQYF. The CDR3 DNA sequence: TGTGCCAGCAGTTACTCGAGAGGGGATTACGAGCAGTACTTC.

This clone was seen once. V gene TRBV7-9 combines with J gene TRBJ1-5; TRBD1 is a possible D gene (6 bases). The CDR3 runs 13 residues. Trimming took 8 bases from V and 2 from J, leaving 10 bases between them. Per the germline V gene, CDR1 is SEHNR and CDR2 is FQNEAQ (reference sequence). The CDR3 nucleotides read TGTGCCAGCCGCAGGGGAGGCAATCAGCCCCAGCATTTT. This encodes CASRRGGNQPQHF.

This clone was detected once. The genes are TRBV19 and TRBJ1-2; unclear D gene. Germline values: CDR1 LNHDA, CDR2 SQIVND (reference sequence). V gave up 3 bases and J gave up 0 bases, with 5 bases separating them. The CDR3 consists of 13 residues. CDR3 sequence: CASSMGPNYGYTF. The CDR3 DNA sequence: TGTGCCAGTAGTATGGGCCCTAACTATGGCTACACCTTC.

The V and J genes are TRBV27 and TRBJ1-2; the D is unclear. The CDR3 spans 14 residues. Germline loops: CDR1 MNHEY, CDR2 SMNVEV (reference sequence). Trimming removed 6 bases at V and 3 bases at J, with 14 bases between. CDR3 DNA: TGTGCCAGCAGCCTAGTCCCTAGGGACTATGGCTACACCTTC. It yields the protein CASSLVPRDYGYTF.